This entry features one TCR beta chain sequence. The antigen remains undetermined. This sample was taken from a study of vaccination and CD4 T cells after COVID-19. Treatment given: approximately 11-day PBMC culture with coronavirus spike peptide pools or control peptides (ViraFEST assay). Unexposed donor CD4+ T cells predated the COVID-19 pandemic, collected 2011-2018. After being plated at two million per well, PBMCs were cultured with roughly 9.5 IU/ml IL-2 and around 11 ug/ml peptide pools. The Oncomine TCR Beta short-read assay was what sequenced the DNA obtained from cultured CD4+ T cells. Investigators isolated genomic DNA from cultured CD4+ T cells. MiXCR was run by TCRdb on the PCR reads, yielding one entry per CDR3 protein. In the table there are 8,500 to 13,000 distinct CDR3 sequences, under 35% of which are singletons. Germline V CDR1 and CDR2: LGHNA, YNFKEQ. V was shortened by 0 bases and J by 6 bases, with 14 bases between the two germline ends. CDR3 length equals 15 residues.

The receptor's source is a human donor in good health. J is TRBJ1-2 and V is TRBV4-2; D remains ambiguous. The specimen sequenced was CD4+ T cells from blood, cultured in vitro. CDR3: CASSQDRMTSDGYTF. CDR3 DNA sequence: TGTGCCAGCAGCCAAGACAGGATGACTAGTGATGGCTACACCTTC.